This T cell receptor beta chain was captured in a study of yellow fever vaccine responses in identical twins. Study-level findings and limits: Twins reportedly mounted vaccine T cell responses that seemed partly convergent, partly personalized.

Turning to this clonotype: Its specificity is unknown.

V lost 8 bases to trimming and J lost 4 bases, with 18 bases between them. Germline CDR1 and CDR2: SNHLY and FYNNEI. The CDR3 contains 15 residues. In TCRdb, the RT-PCR reads were re-called with MiXCR into one record per CDR3 protein. The sample yields approximately 33,000 distinct CDR3 sequences, 50% to 65% seen once. This TCR derives from a woman aged 18-29 years who received the yellow fever vaccine. The source material was T cells from blood (PBMCs), unsorted or a sorted subset (not recorded which), sampled before or after yellow fever vaccination (not recorded which). The chain combines TRBV2 with TRBJ2-1; D might be TRBD2 (5 bases). In DNA form, the CDR3 reads TGTGCCAGCCGTAGGAGTCTAGCCTTATACAATGAGCAGTTCTTC. This translates into CASRRSLALYNEQFF.